This TCR beta chain was observed in a study of blood T cell repertoires in COVID-19. Overall study: The origin of the acute and convalescent COVID-19 samples was the United States, Italy and Spain. PBMCs, B-cell-depleted T cells, or T cells provided the cDNA or gDNA that made up the material.

Under the authors' procedure: From reference gene primer amplification, estimates of nucleated cell counts were derived. Assay used: immunoSEQ multiplex PCR; TCRdb lists only in-frame clones, some missing. Clone size and the V and J calls come from that table; the DNA yielded D and trimming. The sample has over 200,000 clones, over 70% seen once. Clinical history as reported by participants underpinned cohort assignment. There are 13 residues in the CDR3. Per germline, CDR1 SGDLS and CDR2 YYNGEE. V lost 2 bases to trimming and J lost 7 bases, with 9 bases between them. Sample: PBMCs or T cells enriched from blood (not recorded which). V and J are TRBV9 and TRBJ2-2, with D tentatively TRBD2 (5 bases). The receptor's source is a woman in her 30s who had been exposed to COVID-19. CDR3 nucleotide sequence: TGTGCCAGCAGCGTGAGAGGGAGCGGGGAGCTGTTTTTT. Amino acid sequence: CASSVRGSGELFF.